Described below is a single TCR beta chain sequence and its context. What it binds is unknown. The time point denotes: cycle 4 day 1 (C4D1), after more than 5 weeks of nivolumab. Every patient relapsed after autologous stem cell transplantation, and brentuximab vedotin exposure varied. Germline V gene data show CDR1 as SGHRS and CDR2 as YFSETQ. Trimming cost V 3 bases and J 4 bases, with 7 bases left between them. The CDR3 length is 13 residues. The sample is drawn from a study of PD-1 blockade in classical Hodgkin lymphoma. General study results and limits: Diversity similar to that of newly diagnosed patients was seen at baseline in complete responders. The causes of the repertoire differences, possibly disease activity or prior therapy, remain undefined.

TCRdb's table, derived via immunoSEQ multiplex PCR, lists solely in-frame clones and lacks some. The table lists approximately 21,000 clones, under 85% of them singletons. This TCR derives from a human donor with classical Hodgkin lymphoma. Sequenced here: peripheral blood mononuclear cells (PBMCs), sampled before the fourth cycle of nivolumab. The V gene is TRBV5-1, the J gene TRBJ2-2, with D hard to call. CDR3 in DNA: TGCGCCAGCAGCTCCCAGAGCACCGGGGAGCTGTTTTTT. Translating it yields CASSSQSTGELFF.